The table lists the clone carrying this T cell receptor (beta chain) with a few counts. Only in-frame clones appear in the TCRdb table, and some are missing; sequencing was by immunoSEQ multiplex PCR. The repertoire holds over 60,000 clones, with around nine tenths as singletons. The junction had 3 bases not matched to a gene; V was cut back by 3 bases and J by 4 bases. This CDR3 region has 15 residues. Germline CDR1 is LGHDT and CDR2 is YNNKEL (reference sequence). This specimen comes from a study of blood T cell repertoires in COVID-19. Study details: COVID-19 samples, acute and convalescent, were from the United States, Italy and Spain. Nucleic acid was either cDNA or gDNA, and it came from T cells, B-cell-depleted T cells, or PBMCs.

The gene calls are TRBV3-1 (or the pseudogene TRBV3-2) and TRBJ2-1, with 10 bases lining up with TRBD1. The material sequenced was peripheral blood. This TCR was sampled from a man between 70 and 80 years old with acute or convalescent COVID-19. CDR3 protein: CASSQDRGSYNEQFF. The CDR3 DNA is TGTGCCAGCAGCCAGGACAGGGGGTCGTACAATGAGCAGTTCTTC.